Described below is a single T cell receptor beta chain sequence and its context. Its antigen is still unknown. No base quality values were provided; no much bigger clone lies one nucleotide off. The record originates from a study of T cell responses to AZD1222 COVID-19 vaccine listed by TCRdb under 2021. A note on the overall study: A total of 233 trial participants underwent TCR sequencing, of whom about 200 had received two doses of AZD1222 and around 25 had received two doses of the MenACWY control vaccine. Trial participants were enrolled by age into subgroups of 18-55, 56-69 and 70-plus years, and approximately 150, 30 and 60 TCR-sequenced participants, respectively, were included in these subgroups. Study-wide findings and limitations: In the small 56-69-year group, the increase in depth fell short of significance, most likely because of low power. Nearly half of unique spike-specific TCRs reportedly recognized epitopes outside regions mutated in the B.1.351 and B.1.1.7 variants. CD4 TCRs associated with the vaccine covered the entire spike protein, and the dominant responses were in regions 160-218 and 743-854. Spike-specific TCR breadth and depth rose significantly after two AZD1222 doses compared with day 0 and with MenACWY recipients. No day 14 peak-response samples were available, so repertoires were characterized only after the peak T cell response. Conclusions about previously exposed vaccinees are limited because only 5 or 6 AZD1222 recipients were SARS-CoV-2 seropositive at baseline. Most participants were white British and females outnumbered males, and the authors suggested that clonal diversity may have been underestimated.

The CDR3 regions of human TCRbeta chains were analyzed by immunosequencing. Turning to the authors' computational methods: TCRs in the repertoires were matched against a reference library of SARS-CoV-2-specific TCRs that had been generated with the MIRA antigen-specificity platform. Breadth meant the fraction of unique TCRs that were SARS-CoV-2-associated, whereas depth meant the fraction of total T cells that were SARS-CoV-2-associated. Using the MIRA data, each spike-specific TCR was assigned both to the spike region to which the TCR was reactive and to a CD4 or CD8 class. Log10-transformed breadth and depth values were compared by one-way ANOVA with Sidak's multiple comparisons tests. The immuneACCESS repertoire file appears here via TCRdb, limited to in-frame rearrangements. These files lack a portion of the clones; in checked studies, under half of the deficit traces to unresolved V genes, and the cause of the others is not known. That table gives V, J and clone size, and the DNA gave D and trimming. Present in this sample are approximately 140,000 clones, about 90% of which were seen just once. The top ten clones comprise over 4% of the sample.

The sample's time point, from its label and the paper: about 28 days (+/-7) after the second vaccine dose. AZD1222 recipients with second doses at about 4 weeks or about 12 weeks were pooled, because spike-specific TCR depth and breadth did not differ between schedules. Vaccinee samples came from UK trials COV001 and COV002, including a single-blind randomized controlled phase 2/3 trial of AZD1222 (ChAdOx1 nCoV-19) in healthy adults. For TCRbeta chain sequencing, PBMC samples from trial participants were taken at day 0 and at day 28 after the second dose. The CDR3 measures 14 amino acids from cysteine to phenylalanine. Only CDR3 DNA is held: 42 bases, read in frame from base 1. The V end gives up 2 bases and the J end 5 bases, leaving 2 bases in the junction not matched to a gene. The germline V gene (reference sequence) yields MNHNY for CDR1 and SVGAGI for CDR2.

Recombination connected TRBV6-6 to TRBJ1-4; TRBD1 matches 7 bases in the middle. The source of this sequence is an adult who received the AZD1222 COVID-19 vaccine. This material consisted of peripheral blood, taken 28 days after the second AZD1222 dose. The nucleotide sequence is TGTGCCAGCAGTTACGAGGGGGCGAATGAAAAACTGTTTTTT. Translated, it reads CASSYEGANEKLFF.